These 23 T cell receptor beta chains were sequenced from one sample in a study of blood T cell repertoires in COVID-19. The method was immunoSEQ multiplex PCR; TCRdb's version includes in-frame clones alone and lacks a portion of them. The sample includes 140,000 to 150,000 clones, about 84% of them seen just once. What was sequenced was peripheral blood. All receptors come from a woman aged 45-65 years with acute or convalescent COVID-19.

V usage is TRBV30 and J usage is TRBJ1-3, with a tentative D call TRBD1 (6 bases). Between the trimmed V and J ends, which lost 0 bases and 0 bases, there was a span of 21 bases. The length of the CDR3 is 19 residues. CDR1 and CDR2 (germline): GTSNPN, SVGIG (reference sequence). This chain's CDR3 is CAWSVPLGQRNNSGNTIYF. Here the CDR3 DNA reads TGTGCCTGGAGTGTACCTCTAGGACAGCGTAATAACTCTGGAAACACCATATATTTT.

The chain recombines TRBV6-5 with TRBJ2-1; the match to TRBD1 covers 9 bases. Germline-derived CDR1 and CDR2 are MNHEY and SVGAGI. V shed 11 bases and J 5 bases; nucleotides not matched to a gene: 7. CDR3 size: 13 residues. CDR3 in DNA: TGTGCCTCCCGACGGGACAGGGACAATGAGCAGTTCTTC. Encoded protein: CASRRDRDNEQFF.

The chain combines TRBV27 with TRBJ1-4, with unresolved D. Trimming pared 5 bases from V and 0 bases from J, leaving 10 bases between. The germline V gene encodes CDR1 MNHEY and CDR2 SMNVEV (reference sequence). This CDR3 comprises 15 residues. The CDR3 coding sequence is TGTGCCAGCAGTATCTCCGGGGCAACTAATGAAAAACTGTTTTTT. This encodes CASSISGATNEKLFF.

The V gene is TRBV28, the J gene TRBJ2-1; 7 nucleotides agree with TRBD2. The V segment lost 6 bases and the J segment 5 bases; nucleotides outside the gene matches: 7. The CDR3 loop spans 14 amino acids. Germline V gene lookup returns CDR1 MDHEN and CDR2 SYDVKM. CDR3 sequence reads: CASRSGLIDNEQFF. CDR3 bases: TGTGCCAGCAGATCGGGACTAATTGACAATGAGCAGTTCTTC.

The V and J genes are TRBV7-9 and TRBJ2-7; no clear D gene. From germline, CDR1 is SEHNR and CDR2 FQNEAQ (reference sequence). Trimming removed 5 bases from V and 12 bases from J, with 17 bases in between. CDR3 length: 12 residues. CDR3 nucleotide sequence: TGTGCCAGCAGCCCCCAAGTTGCCAGGCGGTACTTC. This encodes CASSPQVARRYF.

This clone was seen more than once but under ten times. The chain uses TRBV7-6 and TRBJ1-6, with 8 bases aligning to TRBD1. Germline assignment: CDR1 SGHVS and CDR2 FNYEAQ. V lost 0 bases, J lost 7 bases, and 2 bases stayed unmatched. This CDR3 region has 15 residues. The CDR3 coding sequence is TGTGCCAGCAGCTTAGCTCCAGGGGGCAATTCACCCCTCCACTTT. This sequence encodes CASSLAPGGNSPLHF. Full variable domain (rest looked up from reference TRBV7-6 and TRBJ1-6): GAGVSQSPRYKVTKRGQDVALRCDPISGHVSLYWYRQALGQGPEFLTYFNYEAQQDKSGLPNDRFSAERPEGSISTLTIQRTEQRDSAMYRCASSLAPGGNSPLHFGNGTRLTVT.

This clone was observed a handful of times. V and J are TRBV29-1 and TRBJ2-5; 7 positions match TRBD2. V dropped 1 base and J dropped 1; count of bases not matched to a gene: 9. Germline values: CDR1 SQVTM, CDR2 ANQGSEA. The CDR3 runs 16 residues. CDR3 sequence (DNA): TGCAGCGTTGAAGTACCTCGCGGGGGATCCCAAGAGACCCAGTACTTC. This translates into CSVEVPRGGSQETQYF.

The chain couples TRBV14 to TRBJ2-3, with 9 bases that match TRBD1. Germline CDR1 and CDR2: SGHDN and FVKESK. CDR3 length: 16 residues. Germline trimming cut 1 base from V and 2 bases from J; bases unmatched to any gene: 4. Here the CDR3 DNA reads TGTGCCAGCAGCCAAGGACAGGGGGGGACCACAGATACGCAGTATTTT. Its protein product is CASSQGQGGTTDTQYF.

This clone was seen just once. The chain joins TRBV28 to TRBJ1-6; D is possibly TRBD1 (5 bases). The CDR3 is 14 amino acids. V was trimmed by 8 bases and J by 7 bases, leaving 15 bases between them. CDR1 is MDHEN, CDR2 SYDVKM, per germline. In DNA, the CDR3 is TGTGCCAGCCGGGGGACGCCTGAAAATTCACCCCTCCACTTT. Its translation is CASRGTPENSPLHF.

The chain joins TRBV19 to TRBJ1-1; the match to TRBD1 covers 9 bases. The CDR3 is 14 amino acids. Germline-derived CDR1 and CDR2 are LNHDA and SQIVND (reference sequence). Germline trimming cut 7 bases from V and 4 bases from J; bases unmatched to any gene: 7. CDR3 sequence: CASTHTGGVTEAFF. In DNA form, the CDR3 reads TGTGCCAGTACTCACACAGGGGGCGTCACTGAAGCTTTCTTT.

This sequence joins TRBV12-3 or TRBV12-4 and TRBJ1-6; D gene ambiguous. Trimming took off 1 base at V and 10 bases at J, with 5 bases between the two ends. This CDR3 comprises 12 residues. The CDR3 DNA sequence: TGTGCCAGCAGTTTAGTTGAGTCACCCCTCCACTTT. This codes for CASSLVESPLHF.

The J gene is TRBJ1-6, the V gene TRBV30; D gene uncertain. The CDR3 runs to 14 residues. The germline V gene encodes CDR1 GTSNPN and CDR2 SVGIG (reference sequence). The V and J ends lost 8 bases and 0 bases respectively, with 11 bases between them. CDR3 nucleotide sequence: TGTGCCCTAAAACAGAGCTCCTATAATTCACCCCTCCACTTT. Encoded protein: CALKQSSYNSPLHF.

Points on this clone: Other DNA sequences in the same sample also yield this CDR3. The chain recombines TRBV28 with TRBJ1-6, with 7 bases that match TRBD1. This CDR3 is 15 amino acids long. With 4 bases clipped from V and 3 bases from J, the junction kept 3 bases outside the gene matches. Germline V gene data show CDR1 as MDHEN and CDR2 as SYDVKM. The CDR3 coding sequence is TGTGCCAGCAGTTCAGGACAGGTCTATAATTCACCCCTCCACTTT. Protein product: CASSSGQVYNSPLHF.

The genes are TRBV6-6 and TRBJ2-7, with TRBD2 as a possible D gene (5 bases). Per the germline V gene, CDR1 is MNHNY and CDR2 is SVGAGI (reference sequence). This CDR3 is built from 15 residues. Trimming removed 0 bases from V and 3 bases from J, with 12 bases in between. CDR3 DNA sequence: TGTGCCAGCAGTTACTCGGCCGGGGTTTACTACGAGCAGTACTTC. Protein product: CASSYSAGVYYEQYF.

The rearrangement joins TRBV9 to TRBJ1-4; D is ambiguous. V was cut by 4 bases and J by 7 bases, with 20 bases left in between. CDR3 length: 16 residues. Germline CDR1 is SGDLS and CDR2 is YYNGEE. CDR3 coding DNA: TGTGCCAGCAGCTCAGAGGATGCCTTGCGAGCTGAAAAACTGTTTTTT. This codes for CASSSEDALRAEKLFF. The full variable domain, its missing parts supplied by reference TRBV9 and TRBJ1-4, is DSGVTQTPKHLITATGQRVTLRCSPRSGDLSVYWYQQSLDQGLQFLIQYYNGEERAKGNILERFSAQQFPDLHSELNLSSLELGDSALYFCASSSEDALRAEKLFFGSGTQLSVL.

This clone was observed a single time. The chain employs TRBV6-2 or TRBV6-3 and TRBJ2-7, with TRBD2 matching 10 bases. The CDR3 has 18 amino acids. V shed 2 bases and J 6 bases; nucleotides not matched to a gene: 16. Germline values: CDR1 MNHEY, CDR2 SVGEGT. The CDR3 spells CASSYGLAGASAVGEQYF. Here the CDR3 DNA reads TGTGCCAGCAGTTACGGGCTAGCGGGGGCATCCGCCGTCGGCGAGCAGTACTTC.

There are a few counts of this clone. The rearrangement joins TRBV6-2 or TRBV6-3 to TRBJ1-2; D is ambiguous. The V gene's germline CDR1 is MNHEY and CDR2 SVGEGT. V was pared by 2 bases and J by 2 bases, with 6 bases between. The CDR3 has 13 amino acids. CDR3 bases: TGTGCCAGCAGTTACACCACAAACTATGGCTACACCTTC. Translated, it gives CASSYTTNYGYTF.

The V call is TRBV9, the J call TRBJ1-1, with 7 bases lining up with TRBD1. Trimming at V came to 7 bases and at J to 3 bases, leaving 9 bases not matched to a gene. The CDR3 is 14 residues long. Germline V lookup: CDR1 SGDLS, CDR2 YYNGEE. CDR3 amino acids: CASGRGGQYTEAFF. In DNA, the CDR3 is TGTGCCAGCGGACGAGGGGGACAGTACACTGAAGCTTTCTTT.

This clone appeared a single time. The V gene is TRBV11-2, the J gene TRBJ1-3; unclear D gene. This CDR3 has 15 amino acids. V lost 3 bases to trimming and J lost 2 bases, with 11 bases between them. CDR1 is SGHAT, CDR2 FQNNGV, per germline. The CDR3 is CASSFQGGPGNTIYF. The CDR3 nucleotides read TGTGCCAGCAGCTTCCAAGGCGGTCCTGGAAACACCATATATTTT. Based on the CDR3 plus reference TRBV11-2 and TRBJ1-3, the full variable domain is EAGVAQSPRYKIIEKRQSVAFWCNPISGHATLYWYQQILGQGPKLLIQFQNNGVVDDSQLPKDRFSAERLKGVDSTLKIQPAKLEDSAVYLCASSFQGGPGNTIYFGEGSWLTVV.

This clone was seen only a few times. The CDR3 region has the DNA TGTGCCAGCAGCTTAAGACAGCCGGGGGACAGCTCTGGAAACACCATATATTTT. Protein sequence: CASSLRQPGDSSGNTIYF. J is TRBJ1-3 and V is TRBV7-2; 7 bases fit TRBD1. With 2 bases clipped from V and 0 bases from J, the junction kept 10 bases outside the gene matches. The CDR3 contains 18 residues. Germline V lookup: CDR1 SGHTA, CDR2 FQGNSA.

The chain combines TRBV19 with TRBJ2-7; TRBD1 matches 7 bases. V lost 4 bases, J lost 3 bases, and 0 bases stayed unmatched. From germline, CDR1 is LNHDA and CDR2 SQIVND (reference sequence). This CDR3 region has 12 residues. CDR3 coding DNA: TGTGCCAGTAGTAGGACAGGCTACGAGCAGTACTTC. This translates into CASSRTGYEQYF.

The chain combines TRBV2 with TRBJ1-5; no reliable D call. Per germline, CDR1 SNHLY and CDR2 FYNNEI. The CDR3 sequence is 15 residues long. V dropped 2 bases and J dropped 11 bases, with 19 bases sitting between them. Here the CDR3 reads CASSERSGELVAQHF. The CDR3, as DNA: TGTGCCAGCAGTGAACGGTCTGGGGAGCTCGTGGCCCAGCATTTT.

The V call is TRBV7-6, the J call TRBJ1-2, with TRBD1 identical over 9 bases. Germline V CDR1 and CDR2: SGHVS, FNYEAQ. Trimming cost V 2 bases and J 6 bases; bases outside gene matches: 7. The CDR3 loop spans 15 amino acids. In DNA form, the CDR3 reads TGTGCCAGCAGCTTAACCGGGACAGGGAGTAATGGCTACACCTTC. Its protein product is CASSLTGTGSNGYTF.